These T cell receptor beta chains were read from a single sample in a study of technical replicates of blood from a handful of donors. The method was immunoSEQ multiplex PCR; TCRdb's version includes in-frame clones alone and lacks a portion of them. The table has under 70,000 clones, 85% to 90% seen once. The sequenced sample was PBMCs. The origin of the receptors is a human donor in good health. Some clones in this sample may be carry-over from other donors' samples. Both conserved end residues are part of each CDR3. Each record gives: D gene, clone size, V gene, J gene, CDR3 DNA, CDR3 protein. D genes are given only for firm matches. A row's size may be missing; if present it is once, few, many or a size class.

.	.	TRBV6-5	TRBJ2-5	TGTGCCAGCAGGGCGACAGGCGAAGAGACCCAGTACTTC	CASRATGEETQYF
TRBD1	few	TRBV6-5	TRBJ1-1	TGTGCCAGCAGTTACCACGTCCCGGGACAGGAAGAAGCTTTCTTT	CASSYHVPGQEEAFF
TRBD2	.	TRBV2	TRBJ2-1	TGTGCCAGCACCTGGACTAGCCCCGAGCAGTTCTTC	CASTWTSPEQFF
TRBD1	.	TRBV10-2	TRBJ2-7	TGCGCCAGCAGGGGGACAGGGGACGGATACGAGCAGTACTTC	CASRGTGDGYEQYF
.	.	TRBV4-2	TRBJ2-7	TGTGCCAGCAGCCGAGAGGTGGGGAGATCCTACGAGCAGTACTTC	CASSREVGRSYEQYF
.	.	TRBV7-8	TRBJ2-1	TGTGCCAGCAGCTTAGGGCGTATTTTGAGGAACAATGAGCAGTTCTTC	CASSLGRILRNNEQFF
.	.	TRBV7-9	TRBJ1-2	TGTGCCAGCAGCTTACAGGGGAACTATGGCTACACCTTC	CASSLQGNYGYTF
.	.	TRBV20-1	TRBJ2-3	TGCTCCCCCGCAGATTCAGATACGCAGTATTTT	CSPADSDTQYF
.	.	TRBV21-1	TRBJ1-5	TGTGCCAGCAGAAACGGGACAGGCGAATACCCGGGGCCCCAGCATTTT	CASRNGTGEYPGPQHF
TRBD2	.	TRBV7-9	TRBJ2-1	TGTGCCAGCAGCATCAGGACTAGCGGGAGCTACAATGAGCAGTTCTTC	CASSIRTSGSYNEQFF
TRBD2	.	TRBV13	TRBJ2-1	TGTGCCAGCAGCTTCTCGACTAGCGGATCCTACAATGAGCAGTTCTTC	CASSFSTSGSYNEQFF
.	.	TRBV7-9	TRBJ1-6	TGTGCCAGCAGCCTGGGGGGGCCAATCGTTTCACCCCTCCACTTT	CASSLGGPIVSPLHF
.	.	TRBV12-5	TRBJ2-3	TGTGCTAGTGGTCCCTCTGGCACAGATACGCAGTATTTT	CASGPSGTDTQYF
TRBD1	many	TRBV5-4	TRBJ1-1	TGTGCCAGCAGCTCCGGGACAGGGAGCAAACGGAACACTGAAGCTTTCTTT	CASSSGTGSKRNTEAFF
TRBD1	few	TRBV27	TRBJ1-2	TGTGCCAGCAGTTTGGCCCAGGGGGCATCCGTGATCGGTGGCTACACCTTC	CASSLAQGASVIGGYTF
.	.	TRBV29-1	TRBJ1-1	TGCAGCGCTCGGCAGGGCCATCGCACTGAAGCTTTCTTT	CSARQGHRTEAFF
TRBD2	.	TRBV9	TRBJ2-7	TGTGCCAGCAGCCGGGGACTAGCGGGAGCTTTCCCCTACGAGCAGTACTTC	CASSRGLAGAFPYEQYF
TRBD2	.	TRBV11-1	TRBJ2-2	TGTGCCAGCAGGAGACTAGCGGGAGGATATACCGGGGAGCTGTTTTTT	CASRRLAGGYTGELFF
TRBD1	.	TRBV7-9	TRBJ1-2	TGTGCCAGCAGCCTAGAGGGACAGGGGTCTAGTCGGTATGGCTACACCTTC	CASSLEGQGSSRYGYTF
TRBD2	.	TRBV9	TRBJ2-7	TGTGCCAGCAGCGGATTAGCGGGGAGTGACGAGCAGTACTTC	CASSGLAGSDEQYF
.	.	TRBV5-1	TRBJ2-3	TGCGCCAGCTCGGTCCTCGGGGATACGCAGTATTTT	CASSVLGDTQYF
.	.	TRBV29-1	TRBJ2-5	TGCAGCGTTGAAGAGGACAGCGTACAAGAGACCCAGTACTTC	CSVEEDSVQETQYF
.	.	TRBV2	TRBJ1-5	TGTGCCAGCGTAAATGACATGTCCTTCAATCAGCCCCAGCATTTT	CASVNDMSFNQPQHF
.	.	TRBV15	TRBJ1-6	TGTGCCACCAGCAGAGTAGGTTTAGGGGATAATTCACCCCTCCACTTT	CATSRVGLGDNSPLHF
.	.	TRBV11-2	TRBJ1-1	TGTGCCAGCAGCTTAGATCTGGGAGGGAACACTGAAGCTTTCTTT	CASSLDLGGNTEAFF
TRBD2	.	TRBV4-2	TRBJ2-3	TGTGCCAGCAGCCAAGATAAGGCTAGCGGTCCAGATACGCAGTATTTT	CASSQDKASGPDTQYF
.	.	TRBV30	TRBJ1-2	TGTGCCTGGAGAAGCGCTAACTATGGCTACACCTTC	CAWRSANYGYTF
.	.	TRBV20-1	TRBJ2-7	TGCAGTGCTAGCCGGGAGCGTGAGCAGTACTTC	CSASREREQYF
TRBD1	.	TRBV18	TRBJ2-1	TGTGCCAGCTCACCACAGGACAGGGGACATGAGCAGTTCTTC	CASSPQDRGHEQFF
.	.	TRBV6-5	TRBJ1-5	TGTGCCAGCGGGGGTGGAGGGGTTAGTAATCAGCCCCAGCATTTT	CASGGGGVSNQPQHF
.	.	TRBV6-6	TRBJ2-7	TGTGCCAGCAGTTACTCGGGCGGGGGCACCTACGAGCAGTACTTC	CASSYSGGGTYEQYF
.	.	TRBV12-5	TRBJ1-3	TGTGCTAGTGGTGCCCCGGGAAGACCTATCTCGGGCTATCCTGGAAACACCATATATTTT	CASGAPGRPISGYPGNTIYF
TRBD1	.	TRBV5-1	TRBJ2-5	TGCGCCAGCAGCTACGAACGGGACAGGGGAGAGACCCAGTACTTC	CASSYERDRGETQYF
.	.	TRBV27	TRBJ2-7	TGTGCCAGCAGTTTAACCGGTGGGGGCGCGTACGAGCAGTACTTC	CASSLTGGGAYEQYF
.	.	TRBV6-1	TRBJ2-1	TGTGCCAGCCGTAGAGGACTGATCAATGAGCAGTTCTTC	CASRRGLINEQFF
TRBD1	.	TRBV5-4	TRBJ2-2	TGTGCCAGCAGCCCAGGGGGCCGCATTGAGCTGTTTTTT	CASSPGGRIELFF
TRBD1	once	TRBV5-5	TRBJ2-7	TGTGCCAGCAGTCCTGGACAGGGGGCTTACGAGCAGTACTTC	CASSPGQGAYEQYF
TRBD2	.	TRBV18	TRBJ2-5	TGTGCCAGCTCACCACTCACCGGCGAGGCGGGGGCCCAGTACTTC	CASSPLTGEAGAQYF
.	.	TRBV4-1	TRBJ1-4	TGCGCCAGCAGCCTCCCCGGGGAAAAACTGTTTTTT	CASSLPGEKLFF
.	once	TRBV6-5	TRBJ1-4	TGTGCCAGCAGTTACTCGGGACCGGAGGGCAAACTGTTTTTT	CASSYSGPEGKLFF
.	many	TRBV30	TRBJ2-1	TGTGCCTGGAGTGGTAACTCTGACAATGAGCAGTTCTTC	CAWSGNSDNEQFF
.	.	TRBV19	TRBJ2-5	TGTGCCAGTAGTATTCTGGGGGGTCAAGAGACCCAGTACTTC	CASSILGGQETQYF
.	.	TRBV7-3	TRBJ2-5	TGTGCCAGCAGTTGGGGCAGGGGTTCAGAGACCCAGTACTTC	CASSWGRGSETQYF
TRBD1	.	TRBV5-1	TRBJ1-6	TGCGCCAGCAGCCCCGGCGACAGGGTGAATAATTCACCCCTCCACTTT	CASSPGDRVNNSPLHF
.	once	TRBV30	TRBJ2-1	TGTGCCTGGAGTGCTAGGGGGAATGAGCAGTTCTTC	CAWSARGNEQFF
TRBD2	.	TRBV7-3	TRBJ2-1	TGTGCCAGCAGCTTAAGGGTAGCGGGTTACAATGAGCAGTTCTTC	CASSLRVAGYNEQFF
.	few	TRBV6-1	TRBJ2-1	TGTGCCAGCGTTATACAGGGTCACGAGCAGTTCTTC	CASVIQGHEQFF
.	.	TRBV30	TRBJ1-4	TGTGCCTGGAGTACCAACAGGGAGTCTAATGAAAAACTGTTTTTT	CAWSTNRESNEKLFF
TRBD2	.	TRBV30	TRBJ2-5	TGTGCCTGGAGTATGGGGGGGGAGACCCAGTACTTC	CAWSMGGETQYF
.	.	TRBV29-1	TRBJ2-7	TGCAGCGTTGAACTTACATTCCCTTCCTACGAGCAGTACTTC	CSVELTFPSYEQYF
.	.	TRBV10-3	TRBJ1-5	TGTGCCATCAGTGAGGACCAGGGCACTAGCAATCAGCCCCAGCATTTT	CAISEDQGTSNQPQHF
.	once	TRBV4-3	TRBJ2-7	TGCGCCAGCAGCCAAGATCAGGGCAGCTCCTACGAGCAGTACTTC	CASSQDQGSSYEQYF
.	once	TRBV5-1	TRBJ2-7	TGCGCCAGCAGCTTGAATCGGGAGCAGTACTTC	CASSLNREQYF
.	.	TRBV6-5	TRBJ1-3	TGTGCCAGCAGTTACGGGTGGCAGGGGCTCGGAAACACCATATATTTT	CASSYGWQGLGNTIYF